What follows are 18 T cell receptor beta chains derived from one specimen sequenced in a study of shared clonotypes between healthy human individuals. Selected positively for CCR7 and CD45RO-negative, naive CD8 cells excluded terminally differentiated effector memory CD45RA+ cells. This table comes from immunoSEQ multiplex PCR, and its TCRdb copy is limited to in-frame clones, with some not included. The sample gives 2 million to 2.5 million clones, about 95% of which show up once; roughly 1.1% is in the top ten. The sample taken for sequencing was naive CD8+ T cells sorted from blood. These receptors came from a man aged 18 to 30 in good health.

V gene TRBV28 combines with J gene TRBJ2-2; D could derive from TRBD1 or TRBD2 (5 bases each). In germline, CDR1 is MDHEN, CDR2 SYDVKM. V was cut by 5 bases and J by 3 bases, with 22 bases left in between. This CDR3 comprises 18 residues. The CDR3 is CASSPGVGTAEYTGELFF. In nucleotides, the CDR3 is TGTGCCAGCAGTCCCGGGGTAGGGACGGCGGAATACACCGGGGAGCTGTTTTTT.

This clone was seen only once. V is TRBV6-1 and J is TRBJ2-7; perhaps TRBD1 as D (5 bases). Germline assignment: CDR1 MNHNS and CDR2 SASEGT. The V end lost 7 bases, the J end lost 1 base, and 14 bases lay between the germline ends. This CDR3 comprises 14 residues. The CDR3 DNA reads TGTGCCAGCACCAGGGCCAGCTTTTCCTACGAGCAGTACTTC. This translates into CASTRASFSYEQYF.

The chain joins TRBV30 to TRBJ1-2; D ambiguous. The V end lost 1 base, the J end lost 3 bases, and 9 bases lay between the germline ends. The CDR3 has 13 amino acids. The germline gives CDR1 GTSNPN, CDR2 SVGIG (reference sequence). The CDR3 DNA reads TGTGCCTGGAGTGGGGCAGGTGACTATGGCTACACCTTC. This gives the protein CAWSGAGDYGYTF.

The rearrangement joins TRBV12-1 to TRBJ2-1; TRBD1 is taken as the D call from the table, unchecked against the DNA. TRBV12-1 is described as a pseudogene. There are 17 residues in the CDR3. CDR3 sequence (DNA): TGTGCCAGCAGCTTTCATAAGACAGGTAGCTCCTACAATGAGCAGTTCTTC. Translating gives CASSFHKTGSSYNEQFF.

The V call is TRBV7-6, the J call TRBJ2-7; perhaps TRBD2 as D (5 bases). Germline V gene data show CDR1 as SGHVS and CDR2 as FNYEAQ. The ends were cut back, 4 bases at V and 6 bases at J, with 16 bases in the middle. This CDR3 is 14 amino acids long. CDR3 nucleotides: TGTGCCAGCAGCTCGGACGGGGTAGGTTCCGAGCAGTACTTC. Protein: CASSSDGVGSEQYF.

The chain's CDR3 is CASSQDLGLSEKLFF. Written as DNA, the CDR3 is TGCGCCAGCAGCCAAGATCTAGGGTTGAGTGAAAAACTGTTTTTT. This rearrangement joins TRBV4-1 to TRBJ1-4; D unclear. Per the germline V gene, CDR1 is MGHRA and CDR2 is YSYEKL. V lost 0 bases and J lost 7, with 12 bases in between. There are 15 residues in the CDR3.

This chain uses TRBV7-2 with TRBJ2-7; tentative D call: TRBD1 (8 bases). The CDR3 covers 15 residues. Trimming took off 6 bases at V and 2 bases at J, with 17 bases between the two ends. Germline assignment: CDR1 SGHTA and CDR2 FQGNSA. The CDR3 sequence is CASSSGQGGTYEQYF. The CDR3, as DNA: TGTGCCAGCAGTTCCGGACAGGGAGGGACCTACGAGCAGTACTTC.

V usage is TRBV5-6 and J usage is TRBJ1-6; 7 bases are shared with TRBD1. The CDR3 runs 14 residues. Per the germline V gene, CDR1 is SGHDT and CDR2 is YYEEEE. Trimming removed 0 bases from V and 11 bases from J; junction bases left unmatched: 5. The CDR3 sequence is CASSLEARGAPLHF. The DNA of the CDR3 is TGTGCCAGCAGCTTGGAAGCCAGGGGGGCACCCCTCCACTTT.

V gene TRBV27 combines with J gene TRBJ1-4; D gene ambiguous. Germline V gene data show CDR1 as MNHEY and CDR2 as SMNVEV (reference sequence). The CDR3 is 13 residues long. V was pared by 3 bases and J by 2 bases, with 4 bases between. CDR3 region: CASSFFTNEKLFF. CDR3 nucleotide sequence: TGTGCCAGCAGTTTCTTCACTAATGAAAAACTGTTTTTT.

The chain has TRBV11-3 and TRBJ2-1; TRBD1 might be the D (5 bases). This CDR3 has 12 residues. Germline V lookup: CDR1 SGHNT, CDR2 YENEEA. The V end lost 5 bases, the J end lost 9 bases, and 11 bases lay between the germline ends. The CDR3 region has the DNA TGTGCCAGCAGCAAACAGGCACTTGAGCAGTTCTTC. Translation: CASSKQALEQFF.

This clone showed up just once. The rearrangement joins TRBV7-2 to TRBJ1-1; a weak D match, TRBD1 (5 bases). The V end was cut by 1 base, the J end by 1 base, with 10 bases between. This CDR3 has 15 residues. Germline V gene sequence: CDR1 SGHTA, CDR2 FQGNSA. The CDR3 DNA is TGTGCCAGCAGCTTAGGTTTACAGGCGAACACTGAAGCTTTCTTT. Translation: CASSLGLQANTEAFF. The variable domain in full, with the rest retrieved from reference TRBV7-2 and TRBJ1-1, is GAGVSQSPSNKVTEKGKDVELRCDPISGHTALYWYRQSLGQGLEFLIYFQGNSAPDKSGLPSDRFSAERTGGSVSTLTIQRTQQEDSAVYLCASSLGLQANTEAFFGQGTRLTVV.

This clone occurred a few times. This same CDR3 is encoded by further DNA sequences in the sample. This sequence joins TRBV27 and TRBJ2-7; tentative D call: TRBD1 (6 bases). Germline V gene lookup returns CDR1 MNHEY and CDR2 SMNVEV (reference sequence). This CDR3 has 12 amino acids. The V and J ends lost 4 bases and 5 bases respectively, with 9 bases between them. This chain's CDR3 is CASSSTGNEQYF. CDR3 nucleotides: TGTGCCAGCAGTTCCACAGGGAACGAGCAGTACTTC.

CDR3 in amino acids: CASSQADGTYEQYF. CDR3 bases: TGCGCCAGCAGCCAAGCGGACGGTACCTACGAGCAGTACTTC. The chain recombines TRBV4-3 with TRBJ2-7; D remains unclear. Trimming pared 1 base from V and 2 bases from J, leaving 9 bases between. The CDR3 totals 14 residues. Per the germline V gene, CDR1 is LGHNA and CDR2 is YSLEER.

Many counts were recorded for this clone. This sequence joins TRBV19 and TRBJ1-2, with D tentatively TRBD1 (6 bases). CDR1 and CDR2 (germline): LNHDA, SQIVND (reference sequence). CDR3 length: 15 amino acids. V lost 3 bases to trimming and J lost 5 bases, with 16 bases between them. The CDR3 sequence is CASSIHRDRTYGYTF. The CDR3 DNA follows: TGTGCCAGTAGTATTCACCGAGACAGGACTTATGGCTACACCTTC.

The V and J genes are TRBV15 and TRBJ1-4; TRBD1 aligns across 9 bases. CDR3 length equals 15 residues. The V and J ends lost 4 bases and 6 bases, in that order; junction bases with no gene match: 6. CDR1 is LNHNV and CDR2 is YYDKDF in the germline V gene (reference sequence). The CDR3 DNA follows: TGTGCCACCAGCACCAGACAGGGGGAAGATGAAAAACTGTTTTTT. This translates into CATSTRQGEDEKLFF.

The chain links TRBV10-1 to TRBJ2-2; maybe TRBD2 (6 bases). CDR1 and CDR2 from the germline V gene are WNHNN and SYGVQD (reference sequence). Trimming cost V 0 bases and J 4 bases, with 12 bases left between them. This CDR3 is 16 amino acids long. CDR3 loop: CASSESAQGGTGELFF. The DNA for the CDR3 is TGCGCCAGCAGTGAGTCTGCGCAGGGAGGCACCGGGGAGCTGTTTTTT.

Concerning this clone itself: This sample also contains other DNA sequences that code for the same CDR3. The rearrangement uses TRBV28 and TRBJ2-7, with TRBD1 as a possible D gene (5 bases). V dropped 2 bases and J dropped 4 bases, with 6 bases sitting between them. This CDR3 contains 12 residues. CDR1 is MDHEN and CDR2 is SYDVKM in the germline V gene. CDR3 nucleotide sequence: TGTGCCAGCAGTTTAGCAGGGTACGAGCAGTACTTC. This codes for CASSLAGYEQYF. The full variable domain, rest sourced from reference TRBV28 and TRBJ2-7, is DVKVTQSSRYLVKRTGEKVFLECVQDMDHENMFWYRQDPGLGLRLIYFSYDVKMKEKGDIPEGYSVSREKKERFSLILESASTNQTSMYLCASSLAGYEQYFGPGTRLTVT.

This chain uses TRBV11-2 with TRBJ1-2, with D perhaps matching TRBD1 (5 bases). Trimming cost V 0 bases and J 4 bases, with 15 bases left between them. The CDR3 totals 16 residues. Germline-derived CDR1 and CDR2 are SGHAT and FQNNGV. The CDR3 loop reads CASSLDRGVGLYGYTF. CDR3 sequence (DNA): TGTGCCAGCAGCTTAGATCGAGGGGTTGGGCTCTATGGCTACACCTTC.